Listed below are T cell receptor beta chains from one sample, sequenced in a study of OX40 agonist ivuxolimab in advanced cancers. The data were produced by immunoSEQ multiplex PCR, yet TCRdb's version contains in-frame clones alone and is incomplete. The table lists about 69,000 clones, approximately 92% of them singletons. The source was CD4+ or CD8+ T cells sorted from blood, collected in a trial of the OX40 agonist ivuxolimab. These receptors came from an adult with an advanced solid tumor such as melanoma, head and neck, liver or kidney cancer. Both conserved end residues are part of each CDR3. D genes are given only for firm matches. Size tells how often a clone was seen (once, few, many) or the class of an expanded clone, and some rows leave it out.

CDR3 protein	CDR3 DNA	V gene	J gene	clone size	D gene
CASSITSGGYSYNEQFF	TGTGCCAGTAGTATTACTAGCGGGGGCTACTCCTACAATGAGCAGTTCTTC	TRBV19	TRBJ2-1	once	TRBD2
CAWRGRGTDTQYF	TGTGCCTGGAGGGGCAGGGGCACAGATACGCAGTATTTT	TRBV30	TRBJ2-3	NA	NA
CASSFDSFRSSYEQYF	TGTGCCAGCAGTTTCGACAGCTTCCGGAGCTCCTACGAGCAGTACTTC	TRBV6-6	TRBJ2-7	once	NA
CASSLSGGRYNEQFF	TGTGCCAGCAGCCTTTCGGGCGGGAGATACAATGAGCAGTTCTTC	TRBV6-5	TRBJ2-1	NA	TRBD2
CASSQVAGEFHEQYF	TGCGCCAGCAGCCAAGTGGCGGGAGAGTTTCACGAGCAGTACTTC	TRBV4-3	TRBJ2-7	NA	TRBD2
CASSRPRDVADTQYF	TGTGCCAGCAGCCGTCCTCGGGACGTTGCAGATACGCAGTATTTT	TRBV5-8	TRBJ2-3	NA	NA
CASVMSPGHNEQFF	TGTGCCAGCGTCATGAGCCCGGGCCACAATGAGCAGTTCTTC	TRBV7-6	TRBJ2-1	NA	NA
CASSLDTKTGDSLVLTF	TGCGCCAGCAGCTTGGATACTAAGACAGGGGATTCCCTTGTCCTGACTTTC	TRBV5-1	TRBJ2-6	NA	TRBD1
CASSPQGTEAFF	TGTGCCAGCAGTCCACAGGGGACTGAAGCTTTCTTT	TRBV27	TRBJ1-1	NA	TRBD1
CASSFGNNYGYTF	TGTGCCAGCAGCTTCGGCAATAACTATGGCTACACCTTC	TRBV7-9	TRBJ1-2	NA	NA
CSVDYEQFF	TGCAGCGTTGACTATGAGCAGTTCTTC	TRBV29-1	TRBJ2-1	NA	NA
CASRPGSGANVLTF	TGTGCCAGTCGACCCGGCTCTGGGGCCAACGTCCTGACTTTC	TRBV27	TRBJ2-6	NA	NA
CASSGGVGVSTEAFF	TGTGCCAGCAGTGGTGGGGTGGGTGTGAGCACTGAAGCTTTCTTT	TRBV25-1	TRBJ1-1	NA	NA
CASSPGAASPSTDTQYF	TGTGCCAGCAGCCCCGGGGCAGCCAGCCCCAGCACAGATACGCAGTATTTT	TRBV7-9	TRBJ2-3	NA	NA
CASSPGTRSGNEQFF	TGTGCCAGCAGCCCGGGGACTAGAAGTGGCAATGAGCAGTTCTTC	TRBV7-6	TRBJ2-1	once	TRBD2
CSVDPRGGLLNTEAFF	TGCAGCGTTGACCCCAGGGGCGGACTACTGAACACTGAAGCTTTCTTT	TRBV29-1	TRBJ1-1	NA	NA
CASSPGQGAIYYQETQYF	TGTGCCAGCAGCCCGGGACAGGGGGCGATATATTACCAAGAGACCCAGTACTTC	TRBV27	TRBJ2-5	NA	TRBD1